The 8 T cell receptor beta chains reported below all come from one sample, sequenced in a study of tumor and adjacent non-tumor tissue in lung cancer. RNA was extracted from bulk tissue without any cell sorting. More than 3 cm separated this lung sample from the edge of the tumor. TCRbeta libraries were built with three rounds of nested PCR, modified from ARM-PCR. TCRdb re-derived calls from the multiplex PCR reads in MiXCR, one entry per CDR3 protein. The sample yields tens of thousands of distinct CDR3 sequences, roughly two thirds seen once. Sequenced: distant non-tumor lung tissue. The receptors shown here come from a woman between 65 and 79 years old with non-small cell lung cancer.

Turning to this clonotype: This may stem from a read error, because a much larger clone lies one nucleotide away. The rearrangement joins TRBV20-1 to TRBJ2-7; D is undetermined. The V gene lost 5 bases and the J gene lost 3 bases, with 17 bases spanning the gap. CDR1 DFQATT and CDR2 SNEGSKA come from the germline V gene (reference sequence). This CDR3 comprises 14 residues. The CDR3 region has the DNA TGCAGTGCTCATTCCTTGGCTAGTTACTACGAGCAGTACTTC. Protein product: CSAHSLASYYEQYF.

Remarks on this clonotype: This clone may be a read error of a much larger clone one base away. V and J are TRBV10-3 and TRBJ1-1; D is unresolved. Trimming left V 0 bases short and J 5 bases short, with 13 bases between. CDR1 is ENHRY, CDR2 SYGVKD, per germline. CDR3 length: 15 amino acids. This chain's CDR3 is CAISESTDLDTEAFF. The CDR3 DNA is TGTGCCATCAGTGAGTCGACGGATTTAGATACTGAAGCTTTCTTT.

As concerns this clonotype: One end of the junction does not line up with germline, which may come from a read error. The chain recombines TRBV12-3 or TRBV12-4 with TRBJ2-2, with TRBD2 as a possible D gene (5 bases). The CDR3 runs 11 residues. The CDR3 coding sequence is TGTGCCACCAGTTTAACCGGGGAGCTGTTTTTC. Its protein is CATSLTGELFF.

As for this clonotype: Since the CDR3 does not end with the conserved phenylalanine or tryptophan, this likely comes from a read error. This rearrangement joins TRBV2 to TRBJ2-2; a weak D match, TRBD1 (6 bases). CDR1 and CDR2 (germline): SNHLY, FYNNEI. This CDR3 contains 15 residues. The CDR3 sequence: CTSIIGQKAPGELFY. CDR3 coding DNA: TGTACCAGCATTATCGGACAGAAGGCCCCCGGAGAGCTGTTTTAT.

V gene TRBV2 combines with J gene TRBJ1-5, with 7 bases aligning to TRBD1. Germline CDR1 SNHLY, CDR2 FYNNEI. The CDR3 extends over 14 amino acids. V was pared by 5 bases and J by 4 bases, with 5 bases of the junction left unmatched. CDR3 in amino acids: CASSNQGGNQPQHF. For the CDR3, the DNA is TGTGCCAGCAGTAACCAGGGGGGTAATCAGCCCCAGCATTTT.

The CDR3 DNA sequence: TGTGCCAGCAGTTATACAAGGGCGGGAGGCTCCTACAATGAGCAGTTCTTC. Encoded protein: CASSYTRAGGSYNEQFF. The chain employs TRBV6-2 or TRBV6-3 and TRBJ2-1; 8 bases fit TRBD2. The length of the CDR3 is 17 residues. The germline V gene encodes CDR1 MNHEY and CDR2 SVGEGT. The ends lost 3 bases at V and 0 bases at J; junction bases unmatched: 7.

This chain links TRBV6-1 with TRBJ1-5, with D uncertain. The CDR3 extends over 14 amino acids. Trimming took 1 base from V and 11 from J, leaving 15 bases between them. Germline V lookup: CDR1 MNHNS, CDR2 SASEGT. The CDR3 coding sequence is TGTGCCAGCAGTGAAGTGGGCGGGAATAAGTCCCAGCATTTT. It is translated as CASSEVGGNKSQHF.

This clonotype qualifies as large. V and J are TRBV12-5 and TRBJ2-5, with 10 bases matching TRBD1. The CDR3 consists of 15 residues. Germline trimming cut 4 bases from V and 4 bases from J; bases unmatched to any gene: 6. The V gene's germline CDR1 is LGHNT and CDR2 FRNRAP. CDR3 sequence reads: CASGSGTGVLETQYF. CDR3 sequence (DNA): TGTGCTAGTGGTTCCGGGACAGGGGTGTTAGAGACCCAGTACTTC.